A single sample gave rise to the 29 T cell receptor beta chains below, sequenced in a study of blood T cell repertoires in COVID-19. The repertoire was sequenced with immunoSEQ multiplex PCR; TCRdb's copy has only in-frame clones and lacks some. This sample has about 80,000 clones, with 88% found just once. The sequencing sample was made of peripheral blood. The receptors here all came from a woman over 75 with acute or convalescent COVID-19.

A single count supports this clone. The chain is built from TRBV4-1 and TRBJ2-5, with D tentatively TRBD2 (6 bases). Germline loops: CDR1 MGHRA, CDR2 YSYEKL. The CDR3 covers 13 residues. Trimming left V 5 bases short and J 4 bases short, with 11 bases between. The CDR3: CASSWTIGETQYF. The CDR3 coding sequence is TGCGCCAGCAGCTGGACTATTGGAGAGACCCAGTACTTC.

V usage is TRBV12-3 or TRBV12-4 and J usage is TRBJ2-7; maybe TRBD1 (5 bases). CDR3 length equals 12 residues. V was clipped by 4 bases and J by 5 bases, with 9 bases between them. The CDR3 protein is CASSSDSNEQYF. In nucleotides, the CDR3 is TGTGCCAGCAGTTCCGACAGCAACGAGCAGTACTTC.

The rearrangement links TRBV30 to TRBJ1-6; weak D call: TRBD1 (6 bases). The germline V gene has CDR1 GTSNPN and CDR2 SVGIG (reference sequence). Trimming removed 5 bases at V and 4 bases at J, with 9 bases between. This CDR3 has 13 residues. CDR3 residues: CAWGRGYNSPLHF. CDR3 sequence (DNA): TGTGCCTGGGGCAGGGGATATAATTCACCCCTCCACTTT.

This sequence joins TRBV7-2 and TRBJ1-3; the D gene is possibly TRBD1 (5 bases). Deletions cut 5 bases from V and 2 bases from J, with 13 bases between. Germline CDR1 is SGHTA and CDR2 is FQGNSA. This CDR3 contains 15 residues. CDR3 region: CASSQSGGAGNTIYF. The CDR3 nucleotides read TGTGCCAGCAGCCAATCGGGGGGAGCTGGAAACACCATATATTTT.

The rearrangement links TRBV19 to TRBJ2-7; 7 bases agree with TRBD1. Trimming took 7 bases from V and 7 from J; bases not matched to a gene: 13. The CDR3 is 14 amino acids. Germline lookup yields CDR1 LNHDA and CDR2 SQIVND (reference sequence). CDR3 protein: CASNTGTAYSEQYF. The CDR3 DNA reads TGTGCCAGTAATACCGGGACAGCGTACTCAGAGCAGTACTTC. The full variable domain, completed using reference TRBV19 and TRBJ2-7, is DGGITQSPKYLFRKEGQNVTLSCEQNLNHDAMYWYRQDPGQGLRLIYYSQIVNDFQKGDIAEGYSVSREKKESFPLTVTSAQKNPTAFYLCASNTGTAYSEQYFGPGTRLTVT.

This clone was recorded once. The gene calls are TRBV19 and TRBJ2-4, with D possibly matching TRBD1 (5 bases). CDR1 is LNHDA, CDR2 SQIVND, per germline (reference sequence). This CDR3 region has 14 residues. Trimming removed 9 bases from V and 0 bases from J, with 12 bases in between. CDR3 in DNA: TGTGCCAGCCTGGACAATCTAGCCAAAAACATTCAGTACTTC. Protein sequence: CASLDNLAKNIQYF.

J is TRBJ2-1 and V is TRBV19, with 8 bases fitting TRBD2. V trimming: 6 bases; J trimming: 9 bases; junction bases outside the gene matches: 10. The length of the CDR3 is 14 residues. Germline assignment: CDR1 LNHDA and CDR2 SQIVND (reference sequence). The CDR3 region is CASSGTRWGSEQFF. The DNA for the CDR3 is TGTGCCAGTAGCGGGACTAGGTGGGGGAGTGAGCAGTTCTTC.

The rearrangement links TRBV10-1 to TRBJ2-1; D is undetermined. V was cut by 1 base and J by 9 bases, with 10 bases left in between. CDR3 length equals 13 residues. The germline V gene has CDR1 WNHNN and CDR2 SYGVQD (reference sequence). This chain's CDR3 is CASSEFGGSEQFF. CDR3 in DNA: TGCGCCAGCAGTGAGTTTGGCGGAAGTGAGCAGTTCTTC.

The gene calls are TRBV7-8 and TRBJ2-3, with 8 bases lining up with TRBD2. Germline CDR1 is SGHVS and CDR2 is FQNEAQ. The CDR3 length is 16 residues. V lost 4 bases and J lost 6; bases outside the gene matches: 12. In DNA form, the CDR3 reads TGTGCCAGCAGCTCCTGGGGGCGGGAGGACGGGGATACGCAGTATTTT. The encoded protein is CASSSWGREDGDTQYF.

The chain links TRBV5-1 to TRBJ2-3, with 12 bases identical to TRBD2. V dropped 0 bases and J dropped 7; count of bases not matched to a gene: 3. The CDR3 sequence is 15 residues long. Germline loops: CDR1 SGHRS, CDR2 YFSETQ. The chain's CDR3 is CASSLGLAGVNTQYF. CDR3 DNA sequence: TGCGCCAGCAGCTTGGGACTAGCGGGAGTGAATACGCAGTATTTT.

The V call is TRBV25-1, the J call TRBJ2-2; D is unresolved. In germline, CDR1 is MGHDK, CDR2 SYGVNS. The CDR3 sequence is 13 residues long. V shed 5 bases and J shed 0 bases, with 4 bases lying between them. In DNA form, the CDR3 reads TGTGCCAGCAGTCTCGCGAACACCGGGGAGCTGTTTTTT. Protein sequence: CASSLANTGELFF.

The CDR3, as DNA: TGTGCCAGCAGTTACCCCACAGGGGGTGCTTTCTTT. It specifies CASSYPTGGAFF. V gene TRBV6-5 combines with J gene TRBJ1-1, with TRBD1 matching 8 bases. The CDR3 loop spans 12 amino acids. The V gene's germline CDR1 is MNHEY and CDR2 SVGAGI. V gave up 2 bases and J gave up 11 bases; unmatched junction bases: 4.

As regards this clone: The same CDR3 is also encoded by other DNA sequences in this sample. V gene TRBV5-1 combines with J gene TRBJ1-2, with D perhaps matching TRBD1 (5 bases). Germline values: CDR1 SGHRS, CDR2 YFSETQ. Trimming removed 0 bases at V and 4 bases at J, with 16 bases between. The CDR3 loop spans 16 amino acids. The CDR3 bases are TGCGCCAGCAGCTTGGATGGTCAGGGCTCCGGCTATGGCTACACCTTC. As protein: CASSLDGQGSGYGYTF.

V is TRBV30 and J is TRBJ1-6, with D hard to call. Germline CDR1 and CDR2: GTSNPN and SVGIG (reference sequence). V lost 0 bases, J lost 10 bases, and 7 bases lay in between. The CDR3 has 12 amino acids. CDR3 in amino acids: CAWSVSESPLHF. CDR3 DNA sequence: TGTGCCTGGAGTGTGTCAGAATCACCCCTCCACTTT.

This sequence joins TRBV6-2 or TRBV6-3 and TRBJ1-2; D is perhaps TRBD1 (6 bases). The CDR3 has 13 residues. With 4 bases removed from V and 4 bases from J, the gap between germline ends came to 10 bases. Germline lookup yields CDR1 MNHEY and CDR2 SVGEGT. CDR3 protein: CASSSGTIYGYTF. In DNA, the CDR3 is TGTGCCAGCAGTTCTGGGACAATCTATGGCTACACCTTC.

This chain joins TRBV19 and TRBJ2-3, with 8 bases identical to TRBD2. V lost 4 bases, J lost 0 bases, and 6 bases stayed unmatched. The CDR3 covers 16 residues. Germline lookup yields CDR1 LNHDA and CDR2 SQIVND (reference sequence). The CDR3 region has the DNA TGTGCCAGTAGTAGACCAGCGGGGGCCAGCACAGATACGCAGTATTTT. Amino acid sequence: CASSRPAGASTDTQYF.

The chain carries TRBV30 and TRBJ1-2, with a weak D call TRBD1 (5 bases). CDR3 length equals 12 residues. Trimming took 5 bases from V and 3 from J, leaving 10 bases between them. Germline CDR1 is GTSNPN and CDR2 is SVGIG (reference sequence). CDR3 sequence: CAWAQGYYGYTF. The CDR3 DNA reads TGTGCCTGGGCCCAGGGCTACTATGGCTACACCTTC.

The gene calls are TRBV3-1 (or the pseudogene TRBV3-2) and TRBJ1-2; D ambiguous. The length of the CDR3 is 15 residues. V was trimmed by 5 bases and J by 4 bases, leaving 17 bases between them. Germline lookup yields CDR1 LGHDT and CDR2 YNNKEL (reference sequence). The CDR3, as DNA: TGTGCCAGCAGCTCTACCCATACTAGCCTCTATGGCTACACCTTC. Translated: CASSSTHTSLYGYTF.

The chain couples TRBV4-3 to TRBJ2-1; 7 bases align to TRBD2. Germline assignment: CDR1 LGHNA and CDR2 YSLEER. V lost 4 bases to trimming and J lost 4 bases; unmatched junction nucleotides: 16. CDR3 length: 18 residues. In nucleotides, the CDR3 is TGCGCCAGCAGCCGAGTTTCCCCCAAGGCGGGGGTTTACAATGAGCAGTTCTTC. This encodes CASSRVSPKAGVYNEQFF.

This clone was seen a handful of times. V and J are TRBV2 and TRBJ1-6; 8 bases map to TRBD1. Germline V CDR1 and CDR2: SNHLY, FYNNEI. The CDR3 has 14 amino acids. V was clipped by 6 bases and J by 7 bases; unmatched bases: 5. CDR3 DNA: TGTGCCAGCAGCGCAGGGGGCACGAATTCACCCCTCCACTTT. It is translated as CASSAGGTNSPLHF.

The rearrangement joins TRBV2 to TRBJ2-2; 9 bases line up with TRBD2. V shed 6 bases, J shed 1 base, and the junction held 6 bases outside the gene matches. CDR3 length: 16 amino acids. Looked up from germline, CDR1 is SNHLY and CDR2 is FYNNEI. The CDR3 loop reads CASSPFSGGNTGELFF. The DNA for the CDR3 is TGTGCCAGCAGCCCATTTAGCGGGGGGAACACCGGGGAGCTGTTTTTT.

The chain combines TRBV5-1 with TRBJ2-7; 7 bases line up with TRBD2. This CDR3 contains 14 residues. Trimming cost V 2 bases and J 2 bases; bases outside gene matches: 4. The V gene's germline CDR1 is SGHRS and CDR2 YFSETQ. The CDR3: CASSFSSGPYEQYF. In DNA, the CDR3 is TGCGCCAGCAGCTTTTCTAGCGGTCCCTACGAGCAGTACTTC.

The chain carries TRBV7-2 and TRBJ1-4, with a weak D call TRBD1 (5 bases). V lost 3 bases to trimming and J lost 2 bases, with 10 bases between them. Germline CDR1 reads SGHTA; CDR2 reads FQGNSA. The CDR3 sequence is 15 residues long. CDR3 amino acids: CASSLQGTTNEKLFF. For the CDR3, the DNA is TGTGCCAGCAGCTTGCAAGGGACTACTAATGAAAAACTGTTTTTT. The complete variable domain, with remaining parts taken from reference TRBV7-2 and TRBJ1-4, reads GAGVSQSPSNKVTEKGKDVELRCDPISGHTALYWYRQSLGQGLEFLIYFQGNSAPDKSGLPSDRFSAERTGGSVSTLTIQRTQQEDSAVYLCASSLQGTTNEKLFFGSGTQLSVL.

V and J are TRBV12-3 or TRBV12-4 and TRBJ2-3, with unresolved D. V lost 4 bases, J lost 6 bases, and 11 bases lay in between. The CDR3 is made up of 13 amino acids. The CDR3 nucleotides read TGTGCCAGCAGTTCGTCTAACTTCGATACGCAGTATTTT. Its protein product is CASSSSNFDTQYF.

The gene calls are TRBV5-1 and TRBJ2-1, with 9 bases aligning to TRBD2. The V and J ends lost 5 bases and 5 bases, in that order; junction bases with no gene match: 8. Germline V gene lookup returns CDR1 SGHRS and CDR2 YFSETQ. The CDR3 runs 15 residues. CDR3 nucleotides: TGCGCCAGCAGGGGGGCGGGAGGGTCCCACAATGAGCAGTTCTTC. Translated, it gives CASRGAGGSHNEQFF.

The chain is built from TRBV27 and TRBJ2-7, with D tentatively TRBD1 (6 bases). Trimming removed 3 bases from V and 0 bases from J, with 12 bases in between. Per the germline V gene, CDR1 is MNHEY and CDR2 is SMNVEV (reference sequence). The CDR3 is 15 residues long. CDR3 sequence: CASSLRRGASYEQYF. DNA for the CDR3: TGTGCCAGCAGTTTGCGCAGGGGCGCCTCCTACGAGCAGTACTTC.

This clone has a handful of counts. The chain links TRBV19 to TRBJ2-7; D may be TRBD1 (5 bases). Germline V gives CDR1 LNHDA, CDR2 SQIVND (reference sequence). The CDR3 runs 15 residues. Trimming shortened V by 3 bases and J by 5 bases, and 17 bases separated the two germline ends. In nucleotides, the CDR3 is TGTGCCAGTAGTATCCCGGACACGGGTCGGGACGAGCAGTACTTC. It is translated as CASSIPDTGRDEQYF.

V usage is TRBV9 and J usage is TRBJ1-6; TRBD1 might be the D (6 bases). Germline V CDR1 and CDR2: SGDLS, YYNGEE. The CDR3 length is 17 residues. The V and J ends lost 0 bases and 6 bases respectively, with 16 bases between them. The CDR3 DNA follows: TGTGCCAGCAGCGTAGATGGGGGCAGGACCTTTAATTCACCCCTCCACTTT. Its protein is CASSVDGGRTFNSPLHF.

This chain connects TRBV13 to TRBJ2-5, with 11 bases aligning to TRBD1. Unmatched junction bases numbered 14, after V lost 4 bases and J lost 4 bases. The CDR3 is 18 residues long. CDR1 PRHDT and CDR2 FYEKMQ come from the germline V gene (reference sequence). The CDR3 here is CASSSPGGGQGAGETQYF. In nucleotides, the CDR3 is TGTGCCAGCAGCTCGCCAGGTGGTGGACAGGGGGCGGGAGAGACCCAGTACTTC.